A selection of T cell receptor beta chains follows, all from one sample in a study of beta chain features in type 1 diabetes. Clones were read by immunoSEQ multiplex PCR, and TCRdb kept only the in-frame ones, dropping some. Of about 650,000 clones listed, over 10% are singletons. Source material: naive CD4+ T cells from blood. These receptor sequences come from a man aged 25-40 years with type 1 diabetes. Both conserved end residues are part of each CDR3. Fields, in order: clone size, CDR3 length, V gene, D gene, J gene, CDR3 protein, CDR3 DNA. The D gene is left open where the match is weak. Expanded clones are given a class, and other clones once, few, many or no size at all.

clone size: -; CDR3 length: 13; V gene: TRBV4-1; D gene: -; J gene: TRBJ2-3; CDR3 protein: CASSPRRADTQYF; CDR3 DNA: TGCGCCAGCAGCCCTCGGAGAGCAGATACGCAGTATTTT
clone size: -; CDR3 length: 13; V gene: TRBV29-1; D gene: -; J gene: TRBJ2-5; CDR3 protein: CSATHTSQETQYF; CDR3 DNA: TGCAGCGCCACACATACAAGTCAAGAGACCCAGTACTTC
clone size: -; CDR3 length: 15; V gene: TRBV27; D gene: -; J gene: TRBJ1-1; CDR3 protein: CASSLRRATNTEAFF; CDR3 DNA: TGTGCCAGCAGTTTAAGGAGGGCTACGAACACTGAAGCTTTCTTT
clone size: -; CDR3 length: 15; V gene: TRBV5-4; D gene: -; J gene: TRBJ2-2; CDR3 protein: CASSSTASNTGELFF; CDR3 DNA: TGTGCCAGCAGCTCGACTGCGTCGAACACCGGGGAGCTGTTTTTT
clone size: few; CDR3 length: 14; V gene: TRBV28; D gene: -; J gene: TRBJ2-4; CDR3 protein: CASSLSGIGNIQYF; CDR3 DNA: TGTGCCAGCAGTTTATCGGGAATAGGCAACATTCAGTACTTC
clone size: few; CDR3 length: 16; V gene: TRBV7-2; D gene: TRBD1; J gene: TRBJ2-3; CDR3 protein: CASSLAGQESTDTQYF; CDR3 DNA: TGTGCCAGCAGCCTGGCAGGACAGGAAAGCACAGATACGCAGTATTTT
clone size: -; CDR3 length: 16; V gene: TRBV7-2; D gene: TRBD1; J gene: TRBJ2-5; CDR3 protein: CASSRRWTGGQETQYF; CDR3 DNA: TGTGCCAGCAGTCGACGTTGGACAGGGGGCCAAGAGACCCAGTACTTC
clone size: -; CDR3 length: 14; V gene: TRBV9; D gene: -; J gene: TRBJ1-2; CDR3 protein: CASSVVGTNYGYTF; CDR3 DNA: TGTGCCAGCAGCGTAGTAGGGACCAACTATGGCTACACCTTC
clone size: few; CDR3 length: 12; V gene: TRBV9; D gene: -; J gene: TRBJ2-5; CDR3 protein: CASSQGGETQYF; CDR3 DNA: TGTGCCAGCAGCCAAGGGGGAGAGACCCAGTACTTC
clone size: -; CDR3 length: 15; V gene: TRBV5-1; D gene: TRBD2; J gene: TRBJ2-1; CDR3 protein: CASSVGTSFKNEQFF; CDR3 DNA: TGCGCCAGCAGCGTCGGGACTAGCTTCAAGAATGAGCAGTTCTTC
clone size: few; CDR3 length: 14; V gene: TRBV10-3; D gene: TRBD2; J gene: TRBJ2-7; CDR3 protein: CAISERGDAYEQYF; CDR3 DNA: TGTGCCATCAGTGAACGGGGGGACGCCTACGAGCAGTACTTC
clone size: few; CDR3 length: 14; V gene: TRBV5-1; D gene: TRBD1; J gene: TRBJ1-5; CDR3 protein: CASSYRGGNQPQHF; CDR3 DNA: TGCGCCAGCAGCTACAGGGGTGGCAATCAGCCCCAGCATTTT
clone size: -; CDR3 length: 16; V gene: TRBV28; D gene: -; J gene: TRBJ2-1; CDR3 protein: CASSLLGGGNYNEQFF; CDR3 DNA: TGTGCCAGCAGTTTACTAGGCGGGGGCAACTACAATGAGCAGTTCTTC
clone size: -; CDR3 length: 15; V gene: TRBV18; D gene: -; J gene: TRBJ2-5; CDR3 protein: CASSPRGRMQETQYF; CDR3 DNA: TGTGCCAGCTCACCAAGGGGAAGGATGCAAGAGACCCAGTACTTC
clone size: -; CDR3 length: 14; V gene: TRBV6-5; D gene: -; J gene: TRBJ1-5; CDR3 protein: CASSSPGSNQPQHF; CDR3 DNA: TGTGCCAGCAGTTCCCCAGGGAGCAATCAGCCCCAGCATTTT
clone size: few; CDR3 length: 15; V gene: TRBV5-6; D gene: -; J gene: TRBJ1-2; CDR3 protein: CASSPSTGHSYGYTF; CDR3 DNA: TGTGCCAGCAGCCCTTCGACGGGACACTCATATGGCTACACCTTC
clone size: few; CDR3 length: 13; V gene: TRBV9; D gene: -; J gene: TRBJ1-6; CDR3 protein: CASQGPGDSPLHF; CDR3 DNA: TGTGCCAGCCAGGGACCTGGGGATTCACCCCTCCACTTT
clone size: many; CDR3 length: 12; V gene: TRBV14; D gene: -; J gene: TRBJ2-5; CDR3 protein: CASSHSIVTQYF; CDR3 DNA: TGTGCCAGCAGCCACAGCATAGTGACCCAGTACTTC
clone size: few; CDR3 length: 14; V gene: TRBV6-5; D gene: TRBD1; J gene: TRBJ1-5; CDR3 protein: CASKLDRLNQPQHF; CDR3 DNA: TGTGCCAGCAAACTGGACAGGCTGAATCAGCCCCAGCATTTT
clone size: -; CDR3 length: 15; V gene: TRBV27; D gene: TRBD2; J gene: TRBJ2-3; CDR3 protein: CASSLTSASTDTQYF; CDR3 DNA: TGTGCCAGCAGTTTAACTAGCGCTAGCACAGATACGCAGTATTTT
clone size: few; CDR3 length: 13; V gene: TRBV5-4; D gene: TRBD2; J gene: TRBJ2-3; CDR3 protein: CASSSLAVDTQYF; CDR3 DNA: TGTGCCAGCAGCTCTCTAGCGGTAGATACGCAGTATTTT
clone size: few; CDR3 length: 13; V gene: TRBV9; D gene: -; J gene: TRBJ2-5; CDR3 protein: CASSSIQAATQYF; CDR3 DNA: TGTGCCAGCAGCTCAATCCAGGCAGCGACCCAGTACTTC
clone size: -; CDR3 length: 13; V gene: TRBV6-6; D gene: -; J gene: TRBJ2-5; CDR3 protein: CASRGGPGETQYF; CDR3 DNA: TGTGCCAGCAGAGGCGGGCCGGGGGAGACCCAGTACTTC
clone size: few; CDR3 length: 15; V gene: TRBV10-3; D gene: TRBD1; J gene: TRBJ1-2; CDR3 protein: CAISESGRGNYGYTF; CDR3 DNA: TGTGCCATCAGTGAGTCGGGCAGGGGGAACTATGGCTACACCTTC
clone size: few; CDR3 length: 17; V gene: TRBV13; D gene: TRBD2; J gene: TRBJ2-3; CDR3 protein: CASSPRLAGGQVDTQYF; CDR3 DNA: TGTGCCAGCAGCCCTCGACTAGCGGGGGGGCAGGTAGATACGCAGTATTTT
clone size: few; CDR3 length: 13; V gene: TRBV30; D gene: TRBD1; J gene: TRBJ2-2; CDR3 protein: CAWRGQDTGELFF; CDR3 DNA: TGTGCCTGGAGGGGACAGGACACCGGGGAGCTGTTTTTT
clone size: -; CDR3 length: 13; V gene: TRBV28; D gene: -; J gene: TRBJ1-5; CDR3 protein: CAGGPWGNQPQHF; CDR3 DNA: TGTGCCGGCGGCCCTTGGGGCAATCAGCCCCAGCATTTT
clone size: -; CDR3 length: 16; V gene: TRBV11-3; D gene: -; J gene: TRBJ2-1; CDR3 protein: CASSLEGQGGYNEQFF; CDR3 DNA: TGTGCCAGCAGCTTGGAGGGTCAGGGGGGCTACAATGAGCAGTTCTTC
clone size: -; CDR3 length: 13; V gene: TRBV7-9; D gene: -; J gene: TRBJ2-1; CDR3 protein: CASSAHTRPEQFF; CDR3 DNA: TGTGCCAGCAGCGCCCATACTAGACCCGAGCAGTTCTTC
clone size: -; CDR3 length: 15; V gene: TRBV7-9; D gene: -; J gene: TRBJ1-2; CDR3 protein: CASSIRTGSDYGYTF; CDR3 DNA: TGTGCCAGCAGCATTAGGACCGGCTCCGACTATGGCTACACCTTC
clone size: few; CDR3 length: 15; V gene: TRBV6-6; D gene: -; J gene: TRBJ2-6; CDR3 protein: CASVKDGAGANVLTF; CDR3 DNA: TGTGCCAGCGTCAAAGACGGTGCTGGGGCCAACGTCCTGACTTTC
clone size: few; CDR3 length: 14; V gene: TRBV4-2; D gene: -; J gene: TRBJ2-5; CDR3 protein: CASSQDAGGSAQYF; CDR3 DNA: TGTGCCAGCAGCCAAGATGCCGGGGGCTCGGCCCAGTACTTC
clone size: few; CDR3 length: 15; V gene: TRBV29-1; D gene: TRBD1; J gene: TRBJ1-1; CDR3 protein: CSVEPGRTGGTEAFF; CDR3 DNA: TGCAGCGTTGAGCCCGGCCGGACAGGGGGCACTGAAGCTTTCTTT
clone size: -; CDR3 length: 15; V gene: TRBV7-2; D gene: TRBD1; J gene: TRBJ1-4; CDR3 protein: CASSLESGGNEKLFF; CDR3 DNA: TGTGCCAGCAGCTTAGAGTCAGGGGGTAATGAAAAACTGTTTTTT
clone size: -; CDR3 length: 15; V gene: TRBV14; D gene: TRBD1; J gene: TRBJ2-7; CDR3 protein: CASSQAGTVTYEQYF; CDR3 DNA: TGTGCCAGCAGCCAAGCCGGGACAGTCACCTACGAGCAGTACTTC
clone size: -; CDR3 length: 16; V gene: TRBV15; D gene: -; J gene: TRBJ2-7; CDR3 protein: CATSRDQTGSSYEQYF; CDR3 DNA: TGTGCCACCAGCAGAGATCAAACAGGGAGCTCCTACGAGCAGTACTTC
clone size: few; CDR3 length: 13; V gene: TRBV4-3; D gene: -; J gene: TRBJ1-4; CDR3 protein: CASSHVLNEKLFF; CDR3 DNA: TGCGCCAGCAGCCACGTCTTGAATGAAAAACTGTTTTTT